Given below is one TCR beta chain in context. Germline lookup yields CDR1 SGHTA and CDR2 FQGNSA. CDR3 length: 14 amino acids. V lost 5 bases and J 6 bases, leaving 14 bases between the germline ends. This specimen belongs to a study of blood T cell repertoires in COVID-19. Overall study: Acute and convalescent COVID-19 samples came from the United States, Italy and Spain. The cDNA or gDNA used as material had been derived from T cells, B-cell-depleted T cells, or PBMCs.

Study processing details: Cell counts per sample came from amplifying reference gene primers. Method: immunoSEQ multiplex PCR; TCRdb's copy keeps in-frame clones and lacks some. The V and J calls and clone size were taken over from that table, and D and trimming were inferred from the DNA. The sample lists tens of thousands of clones, 90% to 95% occurring once. The V and J genes are TRBV7-2 and TRBJ2-1; D gene uncertain. The sample comprised peripheral blood. The TCR originated in a man aged 60-69 years with acute or convalescent COVID-19. CDR3 DNA: TGTGCCAGCAGCCTGCCACGATACGGCAATGAGCAGTTCTTC. Encoded protein: CASSLPRYGNEQFF.